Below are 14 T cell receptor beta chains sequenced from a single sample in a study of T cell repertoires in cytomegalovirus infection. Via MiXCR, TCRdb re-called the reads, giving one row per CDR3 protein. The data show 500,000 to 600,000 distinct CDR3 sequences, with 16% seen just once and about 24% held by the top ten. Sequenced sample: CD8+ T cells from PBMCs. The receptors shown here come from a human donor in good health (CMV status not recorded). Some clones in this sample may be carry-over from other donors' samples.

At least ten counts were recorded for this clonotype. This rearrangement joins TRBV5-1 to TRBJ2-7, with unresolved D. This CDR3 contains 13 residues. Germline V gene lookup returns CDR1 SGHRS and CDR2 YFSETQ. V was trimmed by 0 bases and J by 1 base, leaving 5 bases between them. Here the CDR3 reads CASSLALSYEQYF. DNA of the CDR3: TGCGCCAGCAGCTTGGCGCTTTCCTACGAGCAGTACTTC.

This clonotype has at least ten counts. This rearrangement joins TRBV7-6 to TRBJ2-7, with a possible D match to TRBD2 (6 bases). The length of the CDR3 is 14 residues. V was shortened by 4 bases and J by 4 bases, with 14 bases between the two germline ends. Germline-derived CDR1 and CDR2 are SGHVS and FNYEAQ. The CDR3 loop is CASSSGRDSYEQYF. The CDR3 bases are TGTGCCAGCAGCTCTGGTCGGGACTCGTACGAGCAGTACTTC.

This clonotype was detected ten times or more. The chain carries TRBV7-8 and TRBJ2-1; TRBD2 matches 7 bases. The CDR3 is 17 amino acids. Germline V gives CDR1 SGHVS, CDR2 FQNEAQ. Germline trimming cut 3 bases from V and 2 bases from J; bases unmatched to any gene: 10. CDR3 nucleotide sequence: TGTGCCAGCAGCTTGGAGGGTAGCGGGTCCCCCTACAATGAGCAGTTCTTC. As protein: CASSLEGSGSPYNEQFF.

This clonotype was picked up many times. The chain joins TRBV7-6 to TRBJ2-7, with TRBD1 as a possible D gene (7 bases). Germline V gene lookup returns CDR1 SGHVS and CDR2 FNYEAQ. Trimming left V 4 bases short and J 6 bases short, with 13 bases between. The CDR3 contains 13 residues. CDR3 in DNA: TGTGCCAGCAGCTCGACAGGGAGGACCGAGCAGTACTTC. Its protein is CASSSTGRTEQYF.

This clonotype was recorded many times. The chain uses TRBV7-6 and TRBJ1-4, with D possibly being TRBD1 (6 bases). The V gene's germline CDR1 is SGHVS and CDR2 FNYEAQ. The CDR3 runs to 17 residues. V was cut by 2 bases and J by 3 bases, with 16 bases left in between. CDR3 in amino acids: CASSLQLGGPANEKLFF. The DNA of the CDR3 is TGTGCCAGCAGCTTACAACTAGGGGGACCTGCTAATGAAAAACTGTTTTTT.

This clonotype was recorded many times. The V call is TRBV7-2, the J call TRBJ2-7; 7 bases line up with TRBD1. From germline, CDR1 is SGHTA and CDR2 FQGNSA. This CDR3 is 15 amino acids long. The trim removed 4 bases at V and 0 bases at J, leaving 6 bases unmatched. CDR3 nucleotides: TGTGCCAGCAGCTCGGACAGGTTTAGCTCCTACGAGCAGTACTTC. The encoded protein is CASSSDRFSSYEQYF.

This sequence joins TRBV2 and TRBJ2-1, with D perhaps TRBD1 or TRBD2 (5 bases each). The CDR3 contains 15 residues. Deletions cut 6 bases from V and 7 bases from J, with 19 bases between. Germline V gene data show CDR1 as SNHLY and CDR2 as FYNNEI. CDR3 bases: TGTGCCAGCAGAGGGCCGGGACCACCGGAAAATGAGCAGTTCTTC. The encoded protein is CASRGPGPPENEQFF. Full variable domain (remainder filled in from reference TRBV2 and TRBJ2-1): EPEVTQTPSHQVTQMGQEVILRCVPISNHLYFYWYRQILGQKVEFLVSFYNNEISEKSEIFDDQFSVERPDGSNFTLKIRSTKLEDSAMYFCASRGPGPPENEQFFGPGTRLTVL.

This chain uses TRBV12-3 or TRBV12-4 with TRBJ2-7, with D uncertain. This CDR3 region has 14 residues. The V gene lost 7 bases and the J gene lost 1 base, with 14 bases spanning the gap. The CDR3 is CASTATTTSYEQYF. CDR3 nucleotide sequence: TGTGCCAGCACAGCCACGACAACTTCCTACGAGCAGTACTTC.

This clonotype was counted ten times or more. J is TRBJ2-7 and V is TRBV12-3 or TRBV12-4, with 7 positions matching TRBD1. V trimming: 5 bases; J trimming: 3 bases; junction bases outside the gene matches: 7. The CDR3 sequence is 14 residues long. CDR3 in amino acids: CASSTGALGYEQYF. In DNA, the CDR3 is TGTGCCAGCAGTACAGGGGCCCTTGGCTACGAGCAGTACTTC.

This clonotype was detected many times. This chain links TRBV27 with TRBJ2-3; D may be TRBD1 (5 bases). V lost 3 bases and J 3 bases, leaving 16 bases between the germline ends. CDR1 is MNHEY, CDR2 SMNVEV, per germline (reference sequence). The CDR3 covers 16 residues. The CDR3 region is CASSFSRIGATDTQYF. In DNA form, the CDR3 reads TGTGCCAGCAGTTTTTCCCGGATAGGGGCAACAGATACGCAGTATTTT.

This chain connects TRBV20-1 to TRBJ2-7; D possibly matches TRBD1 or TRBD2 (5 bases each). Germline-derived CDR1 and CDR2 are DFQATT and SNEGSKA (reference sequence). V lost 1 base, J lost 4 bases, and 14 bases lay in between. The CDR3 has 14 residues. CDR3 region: CSARVGVSGYEQYF. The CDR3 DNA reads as TGCAGTGCTAGAGTGGGGGTGAGTGGGTACGAGCAGTACTTC.

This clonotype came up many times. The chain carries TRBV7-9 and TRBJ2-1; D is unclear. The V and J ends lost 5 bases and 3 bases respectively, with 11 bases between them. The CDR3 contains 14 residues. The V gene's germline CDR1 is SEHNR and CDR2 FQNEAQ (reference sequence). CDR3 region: CASSLHTNYNEQFF. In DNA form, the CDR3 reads TGTGCCAGCAGCCTTCATACTAACTACAATGAGCAGTTCTTC.

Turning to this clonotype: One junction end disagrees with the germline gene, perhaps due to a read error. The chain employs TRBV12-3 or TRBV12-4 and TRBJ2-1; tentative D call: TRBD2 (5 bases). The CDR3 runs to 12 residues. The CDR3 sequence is CASSSTGNEPFF. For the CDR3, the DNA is TGTGCCAGCAGTTCGACGGGGAATGAGCCGTTCTTC.

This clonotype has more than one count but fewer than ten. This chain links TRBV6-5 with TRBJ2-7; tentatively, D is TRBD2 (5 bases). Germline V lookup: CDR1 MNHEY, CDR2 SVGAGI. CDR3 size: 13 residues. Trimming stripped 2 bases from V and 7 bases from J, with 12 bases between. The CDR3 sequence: CASSYGGIREQYF. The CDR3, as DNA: TGTGCCAGCAGTTACGGAGGTATACGAGAGCAGTACTTC.